This T cell receptor (beta chain) stems from a study of response to subunit inactivated influenza vaccine (dated by TCRdb to the late 2010s). Regarding the research as a whole: To follow how T cells responded to a trivalent subunit inactivated influenza vaccine, the researchers relied on deep quantitative profiling of the T cell receptor repertoire. The full study reports these points: According to the authors, only a limited number of new T cells may be recruited by each seasonal influenza vaccination.

Details on this clonotype: No cognate antigen has been identified for it. Nothing much larger sits one base from this clone, and base qualities are not available.

Trimming costs V 5 bases and J 2 bases, and their ends lie 17 bases apart. Via the germline V gene (reference sequence), CDR1 is SSHAT and CDR2 FNYEAQ. From the cysteine up to the phenylalanine, the CDR3 has a length of 16 residues. Only the CDR3 portion is preserved as DNA: 48 bases, with reading frame beginning at the first base. Libraries were constructed by RT-PCR. The reads were generated on an Illumina HiSeq 2500. The public reads were run again by TCRdb, first through fastp at Q25 and then through MiXCR, and only productive beta chains were kept. Every CDR3 protein is listed once, alongside the most common genes and DNA of its rows. The table for this sample lists a few hundred thousand distinct CDR3 sequences; approximately 23% of them were counted only once. The top ten clonotypes cover 10% of the sample.

This TCR was sampled from a man between 50 and 75 years old who received an inactivated influenza vaccine. Donor details come from another sample of the same person, matched by shared clones. The sample was PBMCs from blood, taken less than 22 months after vaccination. The chain links TRBV7-7 with TRBJ2-3; the D region possibly corresponds to TRBD2 (7 bases align). The DNA reads TGTGCCAGCAGCAACAGACTGGGGGGGCCCACAGATACGCAGTATTTT. Translated, this is CASSNRLGGPTDTQYF.